The sequence of this TCR beta chain was determined in a study of T cell repertoires in cytomegalovirus infection. As for the study in general: Public TCR beta signatures indicated both CMV infection and matching HLA type. Broader study findings: CMV-specific TCR beta clonotypes restricted by HLA-C dominated the ex vivo response. Pooled public TCR beta family frequency picked out CMV carriers with the relevant HLA.

The CDR3 contains 14 residues. CDR1 is MNHEY and CDR2 is SVGAGI in the germline V gene. Between the trimmed V and J ends, which lost 4 bases and 8 bases, there was a span of 17 bases. In the case of this clonotype: Its target is unknown.

TCRdb re-analysed the reads in MiXCR, keeping a single row per CDR3 protein. The table has hundreds of thousands of distinct CDR3 sequences, approximately 31% seen once. The sequence was collected from a human donor in good health (CMV status not recorded). Some clones in this sample may be carry-over from other donors' samples. The chain combines TRBV6-5 with TRBJ1-2; D is ambiguous. Sequencing was performed on cultured CD8+ T cells from PBMCs, taken from culture after CMV antigen stimulation. CDR3 sequence reads: CASSSRKRMGGYTF. CDR3 in DNA: TGTGCCAGCAGTTCCCGGAAGCGCATGGGGGGCTACACCTTC.